Presented here are 2 T cell receptor beta chains from one specimen sequenced in a study of CD8 T cells in ankylosing spondylitis. Each CDR3 protein is one row after TCRdb ran MiXCR on the 5' RACE reads. Among 300,000 to 400,000 distinct CDR3 sequences listed, over 12% were seen once. Material for sequencing was blood, either unsorted or a sorted T cell fraction (not recorded which). All receptors come from a male donor with ankylosing spondylitis or in good health (not recorded which).

This chain uses TRBV20-1 with TRBJ2-2; TRBD2 is a possible D gene (6 bases). V lost 6 bases and J 4 bases, leaving 15 bases between the germline ends. Germline-derived CDR1 and CDR2 are DFQATT and SNEGSKA (reference sequence). The CDR3 has 14 amino acids. The CDR3 region has the DNA TGCAGTGCCTTGGGACTCTCAAGCACCGGGGAGCTGTTTTTT. Its protein product is CSALGLSSTGELFF.

V is TRBV5-1 and J is TRBJ1-3; D is uncertain. Per the germline V gene, CDR1 is SGHRS and CDR2 is YFSETQ. CDR3 size: 15 residues. Between the trimmed V and J ends, which lost 5 bases and 0 bases, there was a span of 12 bases. The CDR3 DNA follows: TGCGCCAGCAGAGGTGGAGCCGTCTCTGGAAACACCATATATTTT. Protein: CASRGGAVSGNTIYF. Together with reference TRBV5-1 and TRBJ1-3, the CDR3 gives the full variable domain: KAGVTQTPRYLIKTRGQQVTLSCSPISGHRSVSWYQQTPGQGLQFLFEYFSETQRNKGNFPGRFSGRQFSNSRSEMNVSTLELGDSALYLCASRGGAVSGNTIYFGEGSWLTVV.